This record covers a single TCR beta chain. Germline CDR1 SGHTS, CDR2 YDEGEE. Germline trimming cut 5 bases from V and 3 bases from J; bases unmatched to any gene: 7. This CDR3 has 16 amino acids. The method was immunoSEQ multiplex PCR; TCRdb's version includes in-frame clones alone and lacks a portion of them. There are tens of thousands of clones in the sample; roughly nine tenths occur only once, and 0.25% to 0.35% lies in the top ten. These data originate in a study of PD-1 blockade in classical Hodgkin lymphoma. Stated time point: cycle 4 day 1 (C4D1), after more than five weeks of nivolumab. Each of the patients experienced relapse following autologous stem cell transplantation, and their brentuximab vedotin exposure differed. Starting with thawed PBMCs, CD4+ T cells were purified by magnetic negative selection. Complete response, partial response or progressive disease made up the best responses.

The rearrangement joins TRBV5-8 to TRBJ2-1; 11 bases align to TRBD2. The sample was CD4+ T cells from blood, taken before the fourth cycle of nivolumab. This clonotype was obtained from a human donor with classical Hodgkin lymphoma. The chain's CDR3 is CASRRVTSGNYNEQFF. Written as DNA, the CDR3 is TGTGCCAGCAGGAGGGTGACTAGCGGGAACTACAATGAGCAGTTCTTC.